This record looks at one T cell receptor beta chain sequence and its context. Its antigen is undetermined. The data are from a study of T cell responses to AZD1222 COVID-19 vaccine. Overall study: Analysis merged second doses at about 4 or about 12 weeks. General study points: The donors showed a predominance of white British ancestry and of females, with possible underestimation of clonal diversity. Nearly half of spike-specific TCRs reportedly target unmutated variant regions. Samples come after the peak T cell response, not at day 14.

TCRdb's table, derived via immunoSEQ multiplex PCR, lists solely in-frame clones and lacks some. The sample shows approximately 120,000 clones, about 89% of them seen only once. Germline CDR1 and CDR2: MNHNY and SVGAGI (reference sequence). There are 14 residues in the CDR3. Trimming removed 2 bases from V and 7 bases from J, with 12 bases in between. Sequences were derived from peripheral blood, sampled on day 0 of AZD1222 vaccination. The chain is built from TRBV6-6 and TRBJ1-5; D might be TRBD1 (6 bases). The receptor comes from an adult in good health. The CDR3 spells CASSYGGAGQPQHF. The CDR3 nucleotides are TGTGCCAGCAGTTACGGGGGGGCTGGGCAGCCCCAGCATTTT.